The 2 T cell receptor beta chains presented below share a single source sample, sequenced in a study of long-term antiretroviral therapy in people with HIV. Running of the v3.0 immunoSEQ assay took place at survey level. TCRdb keeps only in-frame clones here, not all; method: immunoSEQ multiplex PCR. Of approximately 14,000 clones in the sample, about 80% were seen once. The material sequenced was unsorted PBMCs, taken 3.2 years before starting antiretroviral therapy. The receptors were gathered from a man aged 35 to 55 with HIV.

This sequence joins TRBV9 and TRBJ1-3; 9 bases match TRBD1. The V segment lost 0 bases and the J segment 1 base; nucleotides outside the gene matches: 8. CDR3 length: 18 residues. The V gene's germline CDR1 is SGDLS and CDR2 YYNGEE. CDR3 sequence: CASSVEGDRALSGNTIYF. The CDR3 bases are TGTGCCAGCAGCGTAGAAGGGGACAGGGCATTGTCTGGAAACACCATATATTTT.

The genes are TRBV10-3 and TRBJ2-3; D may correspond to TRBD1 or TRBD2 (6 bases each). Trimming shortened V by 3 bases and J by 8 bases, and 12 bases separated the two germline ends. Per the germline V gene, CDR1 is ENHRY and CDR2 is SYGVKD. The CDR3 loop spans 13 amino acids. The CDR3 nucleotides read TGTGCCATCAGTGACGGGGGCATGGTTACGCAGTATTTT. Protein product: CAISDGGMVTQYF.